The next 8 T cell receptor beta chains were all read from a single sample in a study of blood T cell repertoires in COVID-19. Data came from immunoSEQ multiplex PCR; TCRdb stores just in-frame clones and leaves some out. This table holds roughly 260,000 clones, 88% found once. The sequencing input was peripheral blood. All receptors derive from a man in his 60s who had recovered from COVID-19.

This clone appeared a single time. CDR3 loop: CASSFPTEVATNEKLFF. The DNA for the CDR3 is TGCGCCAGCAGCTTTCCCACAGAAGTTGCAACTAATGAAAAACTGTTTTTT. This chain connects TRBV5-1 to TRBJ1-4; D remains unclear. This CDR3 is 17 amino acids long. Germline-derived CDR1 and CDR2 are SGHRS and YFSETQ. The V end was cut by 2 bases, the J end by 0 bases, with 14 bases between.

The gene calls are TRBV13 and TRBJ2-1, with a weak D call TRBD1 (5 bases). CDR1 is PRHDT and CDR2 is FYEKMQ in the germline V gene (reference sequence). This CDR3 comprises 18 residues. Between the trimmed V and J ends, which lost 7 bases and 3 bases, there was a span of 25 bases. Written as DNA, the CDR3 is TGTGCCAGCACCGGAGTAGTAGGGGATACCAACATCTACAATGAGCAGTTCTTC. It yields the protein CASTGVVGDTNIYNEQFF.

V is TRBV29-1 and J is TRBJ2-7; D may be TRBD2 (6 bases). The germline CDR1 and CDR2 sequences are SQVTM and ANQGSEA. V lost 3 bases, J lost 7 bases, and 19 bases lay in between. This CDR3 is 14 amino acids long. The CDR3 region is CSVERDSRKGEQYF. CDR3 sequence (DNA): TGCAGCGTTGAGCGGGACTCCCGGAAGGGAGAGCAGTACTTC.

The J gene is TRBJ1-2, the V gene TRBV24-1, with a weak D call TRBD1 (6 bases). Germline V gives CDR1 KGHDR, CDR2 SFDVKD. Trimming pared 0 bases from V and 7 bases from J, leaving 8 bases between. This CDR3 region has 13 residues. CDR3 region: CATSDLRGAGYTF. CDR3 in DNA: TGTGCCACCAGTGATTTGCGGGGGGCTGGCTACACCTTC.

This clone was found a few times. The chain employs TRBV5-6 and TRBJ1-5, with D perhaps TRBD1 (6 bases). V was shortened by 4 bases and J by 0 bases, with 23 bases between the two germline ends. This CDR3 contains 19 residues. Germline V gives CDR1 SGHDT, CDR2 YYEEEE. CDR3 amino acids: CASSVPRGGRFDSNQPQHF. DNA for the CDR3: TGTGCCAGCAGCGTCCCCCGGGGGGGCCGATTCGATAGCAATCAGCCCCAGCATTTT.

The genes are TRBV19 and TRBJ2-2, with D perhaps matching TRBD2 (7 bases). V gave up 3 bases and J gave up 6 bases, with 17 bases separating them. The germline CDR1 and CDR2 sequences are LNHDA and SQIVND (reference sequence). The CDR3 runs 16 residues. The CDR3, as DNA: TGTGCCAGTAGTATTCCTGGCCGGGGGGCACCCGGGGAGCTGTTTTTT. It translates to CASSIPGRGAPGELFF.

The genes are TRBV5-6 and TRBJ1-1, with D possibly TRBD1 on 5 matching bases. Germline loops: CDR1 SGHDT, CDR2 YYEEEE. Deletions cut 4 bases from V and 0 bases from J, with 13 bases between. The CDR3 sequence is 15 residues long. The chain's CDR3 is CASSIRQIVNTEAFF. The CDR3 DNA is TGTGCCAGCAGCATCCGACAGATCGTGAACACTGAAGCTTTCTTT. Full variable domain (rest looked up from reference TRBV5-6 and TRBJ1-1): DAGVTQSPTHLIKTRGQQVTLRCSPKSGHDTVSWYQQALGQGPQFIFQYYEEEERQRGNFPDRFSGHQFPNYSSELNVNALLLGDSALYLCASSIRQIVNTEAFFGQGTRLTVV.

The J gene is TRBJ1-5, the V gene TRBV10-3; the D gene is possibly TRBD1 (5 bases). This CDR3 comprises 15 residues. Germline lookup yields CDR1 ENHRY and CDR2 SYGVKD. V dropped 2 bases and J dropped 3 bases, with 11 bases sitting between them. The DNA for the CDR3 is TGTGCCATCAGTGAGGGCGACAGTTCCAATCAGCCCCAGCATTTT. It yields the protein CAISEGDSSNQPQHF.